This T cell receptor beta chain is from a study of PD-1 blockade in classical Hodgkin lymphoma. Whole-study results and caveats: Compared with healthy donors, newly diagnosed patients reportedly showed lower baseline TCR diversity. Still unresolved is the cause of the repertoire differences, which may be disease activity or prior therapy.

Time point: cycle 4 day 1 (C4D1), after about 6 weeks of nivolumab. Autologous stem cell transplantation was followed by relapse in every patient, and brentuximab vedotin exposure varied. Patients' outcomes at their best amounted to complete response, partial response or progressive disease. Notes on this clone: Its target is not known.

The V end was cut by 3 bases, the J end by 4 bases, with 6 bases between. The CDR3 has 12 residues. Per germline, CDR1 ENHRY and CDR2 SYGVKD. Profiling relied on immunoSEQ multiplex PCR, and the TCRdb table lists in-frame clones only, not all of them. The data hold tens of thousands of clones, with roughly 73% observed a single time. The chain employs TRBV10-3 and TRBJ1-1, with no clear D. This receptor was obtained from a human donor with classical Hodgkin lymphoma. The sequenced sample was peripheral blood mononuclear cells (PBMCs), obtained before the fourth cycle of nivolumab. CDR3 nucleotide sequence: TGTGCCATCAGTGACAGGACCACTGAAGCTTTCTTT. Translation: CAISDRTTEAFF.